This TCR beta chain was captured by sequencing in a study of blood T cell repertoires in COVID-19. V lost 0 bases and J lost 1, with 8 bases in between. CDR1 and CDR2 from the germline V gene are SGHTS and YDEGEE. There are 15 residues in the CDR3. Repertoires were generated with immunoSEQ multiplex PCR, while TCRdb's copy carries only in-frame clones and drops some. The sample includes about 200,000 clones, roughly 88% seen only once; the top ten take roughly 10%. Specimen: peripheral blood. The clonotype originates from a man aged 50-59 years with active or convalescent COVID-19. The chain recombines TRBV5-8 with TRBJ1-5, with a possible D match to TRBD1 (5 bases). The chain's CDR3 is CASSLEGRSNQPQHF. CDR3 bases: TGTGCCAGCAGCTTGGAGGGGAGGAGCAATCAGCCCCAGCATTTT.